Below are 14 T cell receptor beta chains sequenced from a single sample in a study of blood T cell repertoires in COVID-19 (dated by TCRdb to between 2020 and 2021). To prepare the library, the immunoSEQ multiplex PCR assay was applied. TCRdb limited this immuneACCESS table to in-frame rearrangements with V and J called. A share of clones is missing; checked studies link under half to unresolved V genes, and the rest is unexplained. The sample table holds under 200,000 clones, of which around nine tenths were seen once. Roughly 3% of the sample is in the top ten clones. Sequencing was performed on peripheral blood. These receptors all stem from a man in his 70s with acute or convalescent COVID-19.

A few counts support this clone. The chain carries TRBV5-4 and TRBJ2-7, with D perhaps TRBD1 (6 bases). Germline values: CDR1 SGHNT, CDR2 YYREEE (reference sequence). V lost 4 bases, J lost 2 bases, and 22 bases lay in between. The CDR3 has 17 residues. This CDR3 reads CASSSYQGNWVPYEQYF. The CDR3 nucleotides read TGTGCCAGCAGCAGCTACCAGGGGAATTGGGTCCCCTACGAGCAGTACTTC. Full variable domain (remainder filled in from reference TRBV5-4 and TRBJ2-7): ETGVTQSPTHLIKTRGQQVTLRCSSQSGHNTVSWYQQALGQGPQFIFQYYREEENGRGNFPPRFSGLQFPNYSSELNVNALELDDSALYLCASSSYQGNWVPYEQYFGPGTRLTVT.

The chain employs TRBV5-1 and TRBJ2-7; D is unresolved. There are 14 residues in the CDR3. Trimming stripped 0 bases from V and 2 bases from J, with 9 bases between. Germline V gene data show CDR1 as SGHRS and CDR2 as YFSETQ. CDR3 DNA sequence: TGCGCCAGCAGCTTGGTAGAGCCGCCCTACGAGCAGTACTTC. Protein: CASSLVEPPYEQYF. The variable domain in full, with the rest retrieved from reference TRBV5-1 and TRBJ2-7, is KAGVTQTPRYLIKTRGQQVTLSCSPISGHRSVSWYQQTPGQGLQFLFEYFSETQRNKGNFPGRFSGRQFSNSRSEMNVSTLELGDSALYLCASSLVEPPYEQYFGPGTRLTVT.

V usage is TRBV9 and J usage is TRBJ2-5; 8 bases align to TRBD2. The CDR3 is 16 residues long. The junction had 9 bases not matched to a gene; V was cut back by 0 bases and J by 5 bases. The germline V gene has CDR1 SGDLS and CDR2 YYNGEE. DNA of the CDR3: TGTGCCAGCAGCGTAGTCGCTAGCGGGTGGGTGGAGACCCAGTACTTC. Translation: CASSVVASGWVETQYF.

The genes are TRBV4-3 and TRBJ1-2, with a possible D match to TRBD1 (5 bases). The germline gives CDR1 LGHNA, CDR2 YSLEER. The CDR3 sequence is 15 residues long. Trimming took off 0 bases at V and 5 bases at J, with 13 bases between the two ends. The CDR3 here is CASSQETAPAYGYTF. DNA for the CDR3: TGCGCCAGCAGCCAAGAGACAGCCCCGGCATATGGCTACACCTTC.

CDR3: CASSSPRASGGVEAQYF. CDR3 bases: TGTGCCAGCAGCTCACCCCGGGCTAGCGGAGGGGTCGAGGCCCAGTACTTC. The genes are TRBV7-9 and TRBJ2-5; TRBD2 matches at 7 bases. This CDR3 is built from 17 residues. V trimming: 4 bases; J trimming: 9 bases; junction bases outside the gene matches: 20. The germline gives CDR1 SEHNR, CDR2 FQNEAQ (reference sequence).

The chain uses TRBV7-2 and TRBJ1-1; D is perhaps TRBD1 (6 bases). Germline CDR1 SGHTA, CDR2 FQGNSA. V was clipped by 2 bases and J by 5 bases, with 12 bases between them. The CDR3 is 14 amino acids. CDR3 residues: CASSLQGRGTEAFF. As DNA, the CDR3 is TGTGCCAGCAGCTTACAGGGGCGAGGGACTGAAGCTTTCTTT.

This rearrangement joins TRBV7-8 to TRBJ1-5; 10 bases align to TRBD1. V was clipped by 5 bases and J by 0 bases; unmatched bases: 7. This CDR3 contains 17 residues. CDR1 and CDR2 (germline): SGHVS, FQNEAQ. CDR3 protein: CASSPQGTGDSNQPQHF. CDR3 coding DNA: TGTGCCAGCAGCCCGCAGGGGACAGGGGATAGCAATCAGCCCCAGCATTTT.

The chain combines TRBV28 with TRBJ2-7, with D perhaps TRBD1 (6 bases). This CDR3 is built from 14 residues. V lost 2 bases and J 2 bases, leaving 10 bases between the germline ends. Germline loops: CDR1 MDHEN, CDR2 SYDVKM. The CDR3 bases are TGTGCCAGCAGTTTACAGGGGATGACCTACGAGCAGTACTTC. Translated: CASSLQGMTYEQYF.

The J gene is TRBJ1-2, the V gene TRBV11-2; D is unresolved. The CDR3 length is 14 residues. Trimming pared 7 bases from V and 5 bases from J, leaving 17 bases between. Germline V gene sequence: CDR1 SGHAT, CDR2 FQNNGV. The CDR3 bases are TGTGCCAGCACCCCCCAAGCGGCGGTATATGGCTACACCTTC. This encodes CASTPQAAVYGYTF.

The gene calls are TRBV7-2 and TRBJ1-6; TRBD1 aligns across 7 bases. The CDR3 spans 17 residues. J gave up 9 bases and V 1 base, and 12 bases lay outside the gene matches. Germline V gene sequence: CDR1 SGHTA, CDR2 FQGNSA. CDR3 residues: CASSLGRGGGVGSPLHF. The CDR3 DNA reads TGTGCCAGCAGCTTAGGTCGAGGGGGCGGTGTGGGTTCACCCCTCCACTTT.

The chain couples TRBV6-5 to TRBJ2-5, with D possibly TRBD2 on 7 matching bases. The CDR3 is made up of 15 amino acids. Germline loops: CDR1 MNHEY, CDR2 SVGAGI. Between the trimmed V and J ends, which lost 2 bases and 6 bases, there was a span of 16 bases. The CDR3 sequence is CASSYGGGGAQTQYF. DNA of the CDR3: TGTGCCAGCAGTTACGGGGGGGGCGGTGCACAGACCCAGTACTTC.

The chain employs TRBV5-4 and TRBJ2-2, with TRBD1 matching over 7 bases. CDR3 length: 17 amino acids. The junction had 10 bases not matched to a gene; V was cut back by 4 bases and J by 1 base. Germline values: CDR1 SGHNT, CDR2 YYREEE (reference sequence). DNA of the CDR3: TGTGCCAGCAGCCACTCTACTGGGACAGAGAACACCGGGGAGCTGTTTTTT. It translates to CASSHSTGTENTGELFF. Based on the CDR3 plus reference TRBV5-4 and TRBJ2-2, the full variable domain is ETGVTQSPTHLIKTRGQQVTLRCSSQSGHNTVSWYQQALGQGPQFIFQYYREEENGRGNFPPRFSGLQFPNYSSELNVNALELDDSALYLCASSHSTGTENTGELFFGEGSRLTVL.

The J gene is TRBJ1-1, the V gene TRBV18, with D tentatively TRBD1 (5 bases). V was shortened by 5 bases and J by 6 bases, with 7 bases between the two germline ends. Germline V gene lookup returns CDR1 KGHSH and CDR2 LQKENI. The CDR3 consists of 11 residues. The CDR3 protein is CASSGGAEAFF. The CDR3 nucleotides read TGTGCCAGCTCAGGGGGGGCTGAAGCTTTCTTT. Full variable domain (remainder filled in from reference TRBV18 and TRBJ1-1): NAGVMQNPRHLVRRRGQEARLRCSPMKGHSHVYWYRQLPEEGLKFMVYLQKENIIDESGMPKERFSAEFPKEGPSILRIQQVVRGDSAAYFCASSGGAEAFFGQGTRLTVV.

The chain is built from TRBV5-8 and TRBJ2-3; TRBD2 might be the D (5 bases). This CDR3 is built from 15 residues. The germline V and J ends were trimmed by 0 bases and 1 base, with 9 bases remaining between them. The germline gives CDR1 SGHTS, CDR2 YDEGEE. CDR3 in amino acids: CASSLVRAGTDTQYF. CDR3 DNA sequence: TGTGCCAGCAGCTTGGTGCGGGCGGGCACAGATACGCAGTATTTT. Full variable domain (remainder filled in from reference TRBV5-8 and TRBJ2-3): EAGVTQSPTHLIKTRGQQATLRCSPISGHTSVYWYQQALGLGLQFLLWYDEGEERNRGNFPPRFSGRQFPNYSSELNVNALELEDSALYLCASSLVRAGTDTQYFGPGTRLTVL.